Included here is one TCR beta chain sequence, with context. This entry belongs to a study of cytomegalovirus exposure and HLA in healthy donors. Germline loops: CDR1 SGDLS, CDR2 YYNGEE. The CDR3 loop spans 15 amino acids. The V and J ends lost 3 bases and 3 bases, in that order; junction bases with no gene match: 3. The PCR made use of 60 Vbeta and 13 Jbeta primers. Method: immunoSEQ multiplex PCR; TCRdb's copy keeps in-frame clones and lacks some. The table has about 160,000 clones, roughly 80% seen once. The specimen sequenced was PBMCs. This chain links TRBV9 with TRBJ2-7; 13 bases fit TRBD2. The clonotype was recovered from a woman aged 25 to 39 in good health and CMV-seropositive. This chain's CDR3 is CASSAGLAGDYEQYF. The CDR3 nucleotides read TGTGCCAGCAGCGCAGGACTAGCGGGGGACTACGAGCAGTACTTC.